This T cell receptor (beta chain) was captured by sequencing in a study of blood T cell repertoires in COVID-19. Across the study: The United States, Italy and Spain provided the acute and convalescent COVID-19 samples. The cDNA or gDNA used as material had been derived from T cells, B-cell-depleted T cells, or PBMCs.

Trimming took 5 bases from V and 1 from J, leaving 14 bases between them. CDR1 MNHEY and CDR2 SVGAGI come from the germline V gene. The CDR3 runs to 15 residues. Per the authors' pipeline: Reference gene primer amplification in the assay estimated nucleated cell counts. Generated by immunoSEQ multiplex PCR, the TCRdb table keeps only in-frame clones and is missing some. V and J calls and clone size follow that table, whereas D and trimming were derived from the DNA. The table shows about 58,000 clones, with more than 60% occurring only once. This chain connects TRBV6-5 to TRBJ1-1; possibly TRBD1 for D (6 bases). This clonotype originated in a human donor in a cohort sampled during active COVID-19. The source material was peripheral blood. This CDR3 is CASSPSGTRNTEAFF. CDR3 bases: TGTGCCAGCAGTCCATCCGGGACACGGAACACTGAAGCTTTCTTT.